A single sample is the source of the 9 T cell receptor beta chains below, sequenced in a study of T cell responses to AZD1222 COVID-19 vaccine (dated by TCRdb to the early 2020s). The time point tag for this specimen amounts to: about 28 days (+/-7) after the second vaccine dose. The protocol used for the library was the immunoSEQ multiplex PCR assay. In TCRdb, the immuneACCESS table is reduced to in-frame sequences with V and J assigned. These tables do not hold every clone; where another copy was compared, an unresolved V gene accounts for under half, and the others remain unexplained. A total of about 150,000 clones appear in this sample, roughly 89% of them only once. The ten largest make up around 1% of the sample. The sample in question was peripheral blood, obtained 28 days after the second AZD1222 dose. The receptors come from an adult who received the AZD1222 COVID-19 vaccine.

The chain employs TRBV18 and TRBJ2-1, with TRBD2 matching over 9 bases. The length of the CDR3 is 16 residues. The germline gives CDR1 KGHSH, CDR2 LQKENI. With V trimmed by 2 bases and J by 8 bases, 10 bases remained unmatched. CDR3 residues: CASSPILAGYGDEQFF. For the CDR3, the DNA is TGTGCCAGCTCACCAATCCTAGCGGGGTACGGGGATGAGCAGTTCTTC.

The rearrangement joins TRBV27 to TRBJ1-2; TRBD1 matches 7 bases. The CDR3 sequence is 17 residues long. Trimming took 8 bases from V and 1 from J; bases not matched to a gene: 16. The germline V gene encodes CDR1 MNHEY and CDR2 SMNVEV (reference sequence). The DNA for the CDR3 is TGTGCCAGCTCGAGTCTACTACGGACAGGACATAACTATGGCTACACCTTC. Translating it yields CASSSLLRTGHNYGYTF.

Only a few counts were recorded for this clone. This rearrangement joins TRBV7-2 to TRBJ1-2; D remains ambiguous. Germline V gene data show CDR1 as SGHTA and CDR2 as FQGNSA. The CDR3 has 16 residues. V was shortened by 1 base and J by 0 bases, with 12 bases between the two germline ends. The CDR3 loop reads CASSLVRTVTNYGYTF. DNA for the CDR3: TGTGCCAGCAGCTTAGTCCGGACGGTGACTAACTATGGCTACACCTTC.

CDR3 residues: CASSPLLEIQYF. CDR3 DNA: TGTGCCAGCAGCCCGCTCTTGGAAATACAGTACTTC. This chain connects TRBV7-8 to TRBJ2-7; no clear D gene. Germline loops: CDR1 SGHVS, CDR2 FQNEAQ. V dropped 5 bases and J dropped 10 bases, with 15 bases sitting between them. This CDR3 region has 12 residues.

The J gene is TRBJ1-5, the V gene TRBV2; D not certain. The CDR3 contains 14 residues. CDR1 and CDR2 (germline): SNHLY, FYNNEI. Between the trimmed V and J ends, which lost 3 bases and 6 bases, there was a span of 12 bases. The CDR3 DNA sequence: TGTGCCAGCAGTGACGAAGAGGCGGGTCAGCCCCAGCATTTT. Protein sequence: CASSDEEAGQPQHF. Full variable domain (rest looked up from reference TRBV2 and TRBJ1-5): EPEVTQTPSHQVTQMGQEVILRCVPISNHLYFYWYRQILGQKVEFLVSFYNNEISEKSEIFDDQFSVERPDGSNFTLKIRSTKLEDSAMYFCASSDEEAGQPQHFGDGTRLSIL.

V gene TRBV2 combines with J gene TRBJ2-7, with 10 bases aligning to TRBD2. V trimming: 8 bases; J trimming: 8 bases; junction bases outside the gene matches: 6. This CDR3 has 12 residues. Germline V lookup: CDR1 SNHLY, CDR2 FYNNEI. CDR3: CASRDSGGKQYF. The DNA for the CDR3 is TGTGCCAGCCGGGATAGCGGGGGGAAGCAGTACTTC. Drawing the rest from reference TRBV2 and TRBJ2-7, the complete variable domain is EPEVTQTPSHQVTQMGQEVILRCVPISNHLYFYWYRQILGQKVEFLVSFYNNEISEKSEIFDDQFSVERPDGSNFTLKIRSTKLEDSAMYFCASRDSGGKQYFGPGTRLTVT.

V usage is TRBV11-3 and J usage is TRBJ2-6; no clear D. The CDR3 contains 15 residues. The V gene's germline CDR1 is SGHNT and CDR2 YENEEA. Trimming removed 5 bases from V and 5 bases from J, with 13 bases in between. DNA for the CDR3: TGTGCCAGCAGCCGAGACCCCCTGCGGGCCAACGTCCTGACTTTC. Protein product: CASSRDPLRANVLTF.

The chain has TRBV10-2 and TRBJ2-7; TRBD1 matches at 7 bases. Germline CDR1 reads WSHSY; CDR2 reads SAAADI. The trim removed 5 bases at V and 1 base at J, leaving 5 bases unmatched. The CDR3 covers 14 residues. CDR3 region: CASSPGQLSYEQYF. The CDR3 DNA reads TGCGCCAGCAGTCCGGGACAGTTATCCTACGAGCAGTACTTC.

CDR3 loop: CASSQVLLAYEQYF. CDR3 DNA: TGCGCCAGCAGCCAAGTTTTGCTAGCCTACGAGCAGTACTTC. The rearrangement uses TRBV4-1 and TRBJ2-7; D is uncertain. The germline V gene has CDR1 MGHRA and CDR2 YSYEKL. CDR3 size: 14 residues. Trimming removed 1 base at V and 2 bases at J, with 9 bases between.